This T cell receptor (beta chain) derives from a study of cytomegalovirus exposure and HLA in healthy donors. The table came from immunoSEQ multiplex PCR; TCRdb's copy has only in-frame clones and leaves some out. This sample has 180,000 or so clones, with approximately 87% found just once. In regard to this clone: Its target is not known.

Study findings and constraints: Most TCR sequences were rare, but some public TCRs occurred in many donors.

CDR1 is MNHNS, CDR2 SASEGT, per germline. The CDR3 runs to 15 residues. V dropped 1 base and J dropped 5; count of bases not matched to a gene: 5. The receptor was isolated from a woman in her thirties in good health and CMV-seronegative. V is TRBV6-1 and J is TRBJ2-7; 10 nucleotides agree with TRBD1. The sample taken for sequencing was PBMCs. The CDR3: CASSEGTGGFDEQYF. In DNA form, the CDR3 reads TGTGCCAGCAGTGAAGGGACAGGGGGGTTCGACGAGCAGTACTTC.